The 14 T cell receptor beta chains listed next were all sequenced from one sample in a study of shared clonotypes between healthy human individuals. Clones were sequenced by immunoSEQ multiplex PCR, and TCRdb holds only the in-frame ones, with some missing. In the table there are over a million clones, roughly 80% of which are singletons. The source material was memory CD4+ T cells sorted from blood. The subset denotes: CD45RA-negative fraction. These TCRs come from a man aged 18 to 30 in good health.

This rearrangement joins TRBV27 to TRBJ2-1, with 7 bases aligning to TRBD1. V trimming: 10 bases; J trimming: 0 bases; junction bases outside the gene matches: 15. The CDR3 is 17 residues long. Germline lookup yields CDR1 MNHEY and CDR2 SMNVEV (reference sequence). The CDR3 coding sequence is TGTGCCACCAATCCCCGACAGGGCGCAAACTCCTACAATGAGCAGTTCTTC. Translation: CATNPRQGANSYNEQFF.

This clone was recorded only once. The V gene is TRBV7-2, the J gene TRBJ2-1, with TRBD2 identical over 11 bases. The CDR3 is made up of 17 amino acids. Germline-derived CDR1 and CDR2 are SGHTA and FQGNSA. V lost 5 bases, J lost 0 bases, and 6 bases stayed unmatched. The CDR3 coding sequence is TGTGCCAGCAGCCCGGTAGCGGGAGGGAGCTCCTACAATGAGCAGTTCTTC. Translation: CASSPVAGGSSYNEQFF.

In nucleotides, the CDR3 is TGTGCCAGCAGCCCTGGCCTTGATCAGCCCCAGCATTTT. It is translated as CASSPGLDQPQHF. The J gene is TRBJ1-5, the V gene TRBV11-2; D remains ambiguous. The CDR3 length is 13 residues. The germline V gene has CDR1 SGHAT and CDR2 FQNNGV. The V and J ends lost 5 bases and 5 bases respectively, with 10 bases between them.

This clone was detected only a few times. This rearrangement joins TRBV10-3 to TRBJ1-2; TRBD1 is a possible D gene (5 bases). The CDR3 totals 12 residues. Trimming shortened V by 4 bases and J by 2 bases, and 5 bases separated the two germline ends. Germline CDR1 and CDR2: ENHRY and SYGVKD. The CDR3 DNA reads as TGTGCCATCAGTGGGGGGAACTATGGCTACACCTTC. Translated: CAISGGNYGYTF.

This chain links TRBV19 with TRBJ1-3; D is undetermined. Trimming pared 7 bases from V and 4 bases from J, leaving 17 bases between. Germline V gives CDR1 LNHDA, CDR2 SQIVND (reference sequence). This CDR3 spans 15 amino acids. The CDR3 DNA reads TGTGCCAGTACCCCGTCGCCCCTGGGAGGAAACACCATATATTTT. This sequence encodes CASTPSPLGGNTIYF.

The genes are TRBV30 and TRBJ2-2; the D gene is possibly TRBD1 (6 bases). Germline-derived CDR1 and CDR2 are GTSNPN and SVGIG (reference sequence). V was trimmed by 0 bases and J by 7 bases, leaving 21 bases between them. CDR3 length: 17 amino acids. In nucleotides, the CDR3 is TGTGCCTGGAGTGTAGGGTTAGGGGGAAGGATCATCGGGGAGCTGTTTTTT. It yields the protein CAWSVGLGGRIIGELFF.

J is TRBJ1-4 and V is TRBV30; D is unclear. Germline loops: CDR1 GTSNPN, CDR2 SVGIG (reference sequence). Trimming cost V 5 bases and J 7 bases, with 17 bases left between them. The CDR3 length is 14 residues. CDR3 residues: CAWDPLNPGEKLFF. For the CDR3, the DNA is TGTGCCTGGGACCCATTAAACCCCGGTGAAAAACTGTTTTTT.

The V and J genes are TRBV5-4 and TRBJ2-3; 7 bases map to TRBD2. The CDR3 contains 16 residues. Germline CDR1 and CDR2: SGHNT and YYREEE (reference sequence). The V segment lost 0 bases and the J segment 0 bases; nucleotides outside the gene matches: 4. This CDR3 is CASSLGGTTSTDTQYF. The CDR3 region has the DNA TGTGCCAGCAGCTTGGGCGGGACTACCAGCACAGATACGCAGTATTTT.

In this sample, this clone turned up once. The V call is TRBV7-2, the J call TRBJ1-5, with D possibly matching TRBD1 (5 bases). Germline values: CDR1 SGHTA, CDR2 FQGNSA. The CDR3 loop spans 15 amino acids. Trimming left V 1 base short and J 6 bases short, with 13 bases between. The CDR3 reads CASSLVGRDRQPQHF. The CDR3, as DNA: TGTGCCAGCAGCTTAGTGGGGAGGGACCGTCAGCCCCAGCATTTT.

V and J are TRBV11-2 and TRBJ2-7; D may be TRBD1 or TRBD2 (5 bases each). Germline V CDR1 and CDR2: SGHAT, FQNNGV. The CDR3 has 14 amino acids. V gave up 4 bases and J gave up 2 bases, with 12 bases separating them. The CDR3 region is CASSSRDGPYEQYF. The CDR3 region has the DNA TGTGCCAGCAGCTCCCGGGACGGTCCCTACGAGCAGTACTTC.

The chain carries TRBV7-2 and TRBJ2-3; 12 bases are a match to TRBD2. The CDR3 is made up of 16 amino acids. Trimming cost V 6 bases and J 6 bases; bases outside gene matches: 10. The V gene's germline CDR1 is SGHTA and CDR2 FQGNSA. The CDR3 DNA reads TGTGCCAGCAGTCAGGCCCGGACTAGCGGGACCGATACGCAGTATTTT. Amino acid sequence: CASSQARTSGTDTQYF.

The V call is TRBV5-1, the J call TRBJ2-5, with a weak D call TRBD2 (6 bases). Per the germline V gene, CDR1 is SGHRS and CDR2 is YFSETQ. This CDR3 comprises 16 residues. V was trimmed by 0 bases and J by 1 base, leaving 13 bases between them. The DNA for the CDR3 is TGCGCCAGCAGCTTGGTGGCGGGGCTCAGCCAAGAGACCCAGTACTTC. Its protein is CASSLVAGLSQETQYF.

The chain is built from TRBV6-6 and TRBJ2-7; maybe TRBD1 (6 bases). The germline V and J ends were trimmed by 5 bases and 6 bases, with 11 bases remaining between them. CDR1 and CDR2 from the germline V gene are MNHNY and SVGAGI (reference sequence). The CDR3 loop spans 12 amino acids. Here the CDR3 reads CASSATGSEQYF. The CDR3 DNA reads TGTGCCAGCAGTGCTACAGGGAGCGAGCAGTACTTC.

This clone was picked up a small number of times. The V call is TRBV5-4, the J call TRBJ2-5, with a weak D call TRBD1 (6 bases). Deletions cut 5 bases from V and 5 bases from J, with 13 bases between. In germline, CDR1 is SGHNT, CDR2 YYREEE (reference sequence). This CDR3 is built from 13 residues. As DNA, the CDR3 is TGTGCCAGCAGTCGGGACACCCCGGAGACCCAGTACTTC. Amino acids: CASSRDTPETQYF.